This T cell receptor beta chain was retrieved from a study of Graves' ophthalmopathy and Graves' hyperthyroidism. Overall study findings and caveats: Most thyroid clonotypes with frequency above 0.001 were detected in blood too.

Stable hyperthyroid donors showed no ophthalmopathy during 18 months follow-up. This clonotype was seen ten or more times. Its specificity is not known. Amplification of TCR beta CDR3 regions used RNA transcripts. HTBI-primed RT-PCR formed the first round, and a multiplex PCR formed the second. TCRdb called the multiplex PCR reads again in MiXCR, with one record for every CDR3 protein. Seen here are 400,000 to 450,000 distinct CDR3 sequences, about 21% observed once, and the top ten hold roughly 3%. This sequence was found in a woman in her late teens or twenties with stable Graves' hyperthyroidism. Sequencing was done on a sample of peripheral blood.

The CDR3 DNA reads TGTGCCAGCAGTTTAGGACTGTACCAAGAGACCCAGTACTTC. This gives the protein CASSLGLYQETQYF. The V and J genes are TRBV28 and TRBJ2-5; perhaps TRBD2 as D (5 bases). The length of the CDR3 is 14 residues. Per the germline V gene, CDR1 is MDHEN and CDR2 is SYDVKM. V shed 2 bases and J shed 0 bases, with 7 bases lying between them. Based on the CDR3 plus reference TRBV28 and TRBJ2-5, the full variable domain is DVKVTQSSRYLVKRTGEKVFLECVQDMDHENMFWYRQDPGLGLRLIYFSYDVKMKEKGDIPEGYSVSREKKERFSLILESASTNQTSMYLCASSLGLYQETQYFGPGTRLLVL.